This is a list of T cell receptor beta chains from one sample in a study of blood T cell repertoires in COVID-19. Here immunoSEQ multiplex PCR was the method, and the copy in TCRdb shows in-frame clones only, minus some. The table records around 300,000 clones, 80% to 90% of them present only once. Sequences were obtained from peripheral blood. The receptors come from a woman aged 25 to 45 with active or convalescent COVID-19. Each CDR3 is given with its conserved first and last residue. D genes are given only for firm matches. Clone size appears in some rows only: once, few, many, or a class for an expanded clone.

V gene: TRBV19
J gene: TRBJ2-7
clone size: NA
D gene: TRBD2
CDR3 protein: CASSTSGRGVTYEQYF
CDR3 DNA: TGTGCCAGTAGTACCTCGGGGCGGGGGGTAACCTACGAGCAGTACTTC

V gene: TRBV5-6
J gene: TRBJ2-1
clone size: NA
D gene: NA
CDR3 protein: CASSLGARANEQFF
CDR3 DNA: TGTGCCAGCAGCTTGGGGGCCAGAGCCAATGAGCAGTTCTTC

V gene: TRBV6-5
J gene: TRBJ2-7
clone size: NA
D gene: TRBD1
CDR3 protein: CASRRDREGYEQYF
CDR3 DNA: TGTGCCAGCAGGCGGGACAGGGAAGGCTACGAGCAGTACTTC

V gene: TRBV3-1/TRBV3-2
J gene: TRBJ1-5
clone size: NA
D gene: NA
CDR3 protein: CASSLTGGITQPQHF
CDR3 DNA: TGTGCCAGCAGCCTTACGGGGGGCATAACCCAGCCCCAGCATTTT

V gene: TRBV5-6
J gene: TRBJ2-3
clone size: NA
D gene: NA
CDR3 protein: CASSFQGPSTDTQYF
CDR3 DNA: TGTGCCAGCAGCTTTCAGGGGCCTAGCACAGATACGCAGTATTTT

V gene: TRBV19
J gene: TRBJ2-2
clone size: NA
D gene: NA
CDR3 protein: CASTASANTGELFF
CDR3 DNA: TGTGCCAGTACCGCTAGCGCGAACACCGGGGAGCTGTTTTTT

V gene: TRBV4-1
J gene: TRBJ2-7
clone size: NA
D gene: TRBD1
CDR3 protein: CASSQWDRGFYEQYF
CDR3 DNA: TGCGCCAGCAGCCAATGGGACAGGGGATTCTACGAGCAGTACTTC

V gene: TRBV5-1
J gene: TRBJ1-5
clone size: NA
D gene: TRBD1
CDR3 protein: CASSLSGGFNQPQHF
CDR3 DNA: TGCGCCAGCAGCTTGTCAGGGGGATTTAATCAGCCCCAGCATTTT

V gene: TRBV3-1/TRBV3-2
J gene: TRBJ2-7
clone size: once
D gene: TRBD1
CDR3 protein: CASSPTGTGAMDEQYF
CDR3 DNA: TGTGCCAGCAGCCCGACCGGGACAGGCGCCATGGACGAGCAGTACTTC

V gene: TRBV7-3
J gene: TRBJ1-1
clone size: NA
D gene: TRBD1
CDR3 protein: CASSDRGQSEAFF
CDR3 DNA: TGTGCCAGCAGCGACAGGGGGCAATCTGAAGCTTTCTTT

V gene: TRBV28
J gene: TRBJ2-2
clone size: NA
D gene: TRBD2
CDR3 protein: CASSSPRLGRGAHTNTGELFF
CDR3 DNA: TGTGCCAGCAGTTCCCCCCGTCTGGGGCGGGGGGCCCATACGAACACCGGGGAGCTGTTTTTT

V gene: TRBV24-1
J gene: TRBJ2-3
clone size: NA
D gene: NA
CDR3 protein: CATSVAASTDTQYF
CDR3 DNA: TGTGCCACCAGTGTAGCGGCTAGCACAGATACGCAGTATTTT

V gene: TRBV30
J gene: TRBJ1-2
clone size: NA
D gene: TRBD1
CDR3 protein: CAWSLQGLGGYTF
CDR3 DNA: TGTGCCTGGAGCTTACAGGGGTTGGGCGGCTACACCTTC

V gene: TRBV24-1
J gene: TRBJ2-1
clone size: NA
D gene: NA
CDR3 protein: CATSDGRGGFGEQFF
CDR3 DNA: TGTGCCACCAGTGATGGTAGGGGGGGATTCGGTGAGCAGTTCTTC

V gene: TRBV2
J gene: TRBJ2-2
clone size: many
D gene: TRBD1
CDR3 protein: CASTYRGTGELFF
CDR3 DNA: TGTGCCAGCACCTACAGGGGCACCGGGGAGCTGTTTTTT

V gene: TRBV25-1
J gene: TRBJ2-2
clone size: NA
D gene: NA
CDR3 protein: CASSRQSTGELFF
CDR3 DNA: TGTGCCAGCAGTCGACAGTCCACCGGGGAGCTGTTTTTT

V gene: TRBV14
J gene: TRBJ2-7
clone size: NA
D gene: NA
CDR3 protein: CASSQRLGASYEQYF
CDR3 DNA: TGTGCCAGCAGCCAAAGGCTGGGGGCGAGTTACGAGCAGTACTTC

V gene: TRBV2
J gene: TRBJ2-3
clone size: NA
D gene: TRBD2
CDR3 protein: CASTERLAGGLGTDTQYF
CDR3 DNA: TGTGCCAGCACCGAGAGACTAGCGGGGGGGCTTGGCACAGATACGCAGTATTTT

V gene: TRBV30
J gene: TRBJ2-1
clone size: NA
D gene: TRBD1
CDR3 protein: CATRDRVGEQFF
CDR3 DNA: TGTGCCACGAGGGACAGGGTGGGTGAGCAGTTCTTC

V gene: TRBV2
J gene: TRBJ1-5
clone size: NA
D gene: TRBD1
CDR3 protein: CASRVSTGGNQPQHF
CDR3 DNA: TGTGCCAGCAGGGTTTCGACAGGGGGCAATCAGCCCCAGCATTTT

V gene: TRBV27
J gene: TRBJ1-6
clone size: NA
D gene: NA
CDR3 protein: CASTGLSYNSPLHF
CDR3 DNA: TGTGCCAGTACAGGGCTCTCCTATAATTCACCCCTCCACTTT

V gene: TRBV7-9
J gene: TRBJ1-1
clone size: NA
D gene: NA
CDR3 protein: CASSLARGRGAFF
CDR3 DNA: TGTGCCAGCAGCTTAGCGCGGGGTCGTGGGGCTTTCTTT

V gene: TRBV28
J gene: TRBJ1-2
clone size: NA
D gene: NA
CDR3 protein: CASSILPGSYGYTF
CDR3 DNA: TGTGCCAGCAGTATCCTACCAGGGTCTTACGGCTACACCTTC

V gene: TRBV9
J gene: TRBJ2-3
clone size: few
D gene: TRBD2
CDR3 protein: CASSDARTSSTDTQYF
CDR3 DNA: TGTGCCAGCAGCGACGCCCGGACTAGTTCAACAGATACGCAGTATTTT

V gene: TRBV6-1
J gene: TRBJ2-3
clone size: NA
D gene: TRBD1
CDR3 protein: CASSEAAGGAIDTQYF
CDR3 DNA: TGTGCCAGCAGTGAAGCAGCAGGGGGAGCGATAGATACGCAGTATTTT

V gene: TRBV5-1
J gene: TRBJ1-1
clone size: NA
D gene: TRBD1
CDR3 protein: CASSFETGGREAFF
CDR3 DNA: TGCGCCAGCAGCTTTGAAACAGGGGGCCGCGAAGCTTTCTTT

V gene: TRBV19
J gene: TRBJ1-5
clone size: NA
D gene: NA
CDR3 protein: CASSIRQVNQPQHF
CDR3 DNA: TGTGCCAGTAGTATACGACAGGTCAATCAGCCCCAGCATTTT

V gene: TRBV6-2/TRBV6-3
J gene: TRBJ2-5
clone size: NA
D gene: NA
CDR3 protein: CASSYSKGIPGETQYF
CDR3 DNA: TGTGCCAGCAGTTACTCGAAAGGAATACCGGGAGAGACCCAGTACTTC

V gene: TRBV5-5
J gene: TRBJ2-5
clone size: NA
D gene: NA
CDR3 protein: CASSPKRSESLQETQYF
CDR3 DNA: TGTGCCAGCAGCCCCAAGCGGTCAGAGTCCCTCCAAGAGACCCAGTACTTC

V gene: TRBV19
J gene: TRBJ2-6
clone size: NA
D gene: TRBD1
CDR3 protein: CATRDRGLTGANVLTF
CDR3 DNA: TGTGCCACCCGCGACAGGGGGTTAACGGGGGCCAACGTCCTGACTTTC

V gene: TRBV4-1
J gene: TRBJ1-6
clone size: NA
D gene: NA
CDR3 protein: CASSQVRGENSPLHF
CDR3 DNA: TGCGCCAGCAGCCAAGTTCGGGGGGAGAATTCACCCCTCCACTTT

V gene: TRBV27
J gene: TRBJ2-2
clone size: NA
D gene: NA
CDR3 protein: CASSLNPPGGYTGELFF
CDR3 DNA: TGTGCCAGCAGTTTAAACCCCCCCGGGGGTTACACCGGGGAGCTGTTTTTT

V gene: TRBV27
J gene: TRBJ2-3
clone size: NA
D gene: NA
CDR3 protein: CASSLRWGGSTDTQYF
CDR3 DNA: TGTGCCAGCAGTTTAAGGTGGGGGGGCAGCACAGATACGCAGTATTTT

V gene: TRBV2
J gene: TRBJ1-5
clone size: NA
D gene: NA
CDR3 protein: CASTGDGNQPQHF
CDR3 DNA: TGTGCCAGCACGGGTGACGGCAATCAGCCCCAGCATTTT

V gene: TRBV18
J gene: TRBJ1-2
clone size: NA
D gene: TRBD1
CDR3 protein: CASSQGQDPFYGYTF
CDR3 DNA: TGTGCCAGCTCTCAAGGACAGGACCCCTTCTATGGCTACACCTTC

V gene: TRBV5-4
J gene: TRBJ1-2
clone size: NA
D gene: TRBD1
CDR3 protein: CASSLSTGGAYGYTF
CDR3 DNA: TGTGCCAGCAGCCTCTCTACAGGGGGCGCCTATGGCTACACCTTC

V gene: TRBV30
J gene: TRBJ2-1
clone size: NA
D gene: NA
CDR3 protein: CAWSVAGQQFF
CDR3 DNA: TGTGCCTGGAGTGTTGCGGGGCAGCAGTTCTTC

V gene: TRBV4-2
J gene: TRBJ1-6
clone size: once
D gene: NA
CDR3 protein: CASSQARSYNSPLHF
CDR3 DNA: TGTGCCAGCAGCCAGGCACGCTCCTATAATTCACCCCTCCACTTT

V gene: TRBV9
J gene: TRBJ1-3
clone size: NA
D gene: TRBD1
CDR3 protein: CASSVGGQGSGNTIYF
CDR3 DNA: TGTGCCAGCAGCGTAGGAGGACAGGGGTCTGGAAACACCATATATTTT

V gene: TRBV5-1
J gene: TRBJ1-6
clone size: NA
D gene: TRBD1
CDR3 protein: CASGTGARDSPLHF
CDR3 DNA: TGCGCCAGCGGGACAGGGGCGAGGGATTCACCCCTCCACTTT

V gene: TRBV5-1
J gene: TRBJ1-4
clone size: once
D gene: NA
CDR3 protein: CASSPRGDGEKLFF
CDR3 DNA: TGCGCCAGCAGCCCCCGCGGGGACGGTGAAAAACTGTTTTTT

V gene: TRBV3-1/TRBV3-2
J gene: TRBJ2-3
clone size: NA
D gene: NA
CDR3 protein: CASSSRRGPDTQYF
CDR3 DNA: TGTGCCAGCAGCTCCCGCAGGGGCCCCGATACGCAGTATTTT

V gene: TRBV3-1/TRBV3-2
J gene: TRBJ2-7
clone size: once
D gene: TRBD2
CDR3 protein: CASRLAGVSEQYF
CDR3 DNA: TGTGCCAGCAGACTGGCGGGGGTCTCCGAGCAGTACTTC

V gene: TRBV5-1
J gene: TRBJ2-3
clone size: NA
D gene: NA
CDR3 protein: CASSLVAGSTDTQYF
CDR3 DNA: TGCGCCAGCAGCTTGGTAGCTGGTAGCACAGATACGCAGTATTTT

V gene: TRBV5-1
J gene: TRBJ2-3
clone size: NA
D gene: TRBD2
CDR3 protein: CASSLGLAGGQDTQYF
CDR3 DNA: TGCGCCAGCAGCTTGGGACTAGCGGGGGGGCAAGATACGCAGTATTTT

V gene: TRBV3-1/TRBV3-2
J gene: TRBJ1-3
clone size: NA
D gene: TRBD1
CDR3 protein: CASSQFYPQGGSGNTIYF
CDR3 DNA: TGTGCCAGCAGCCAATTTTATCCTCAGGGGGGTTCTGGAAACACCATATATTTT

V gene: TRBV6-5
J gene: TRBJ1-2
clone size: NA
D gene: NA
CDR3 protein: CAILQINYGYTF
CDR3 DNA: TGTGCCATCCTACAGATTAACTATGGCTACACCTTC

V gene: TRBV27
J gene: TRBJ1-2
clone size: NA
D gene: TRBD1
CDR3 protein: CASSRIQGGGYTF
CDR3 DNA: TGTGCCAGCAGCCGTATACAGGGGGGCGGCTACACCTTC

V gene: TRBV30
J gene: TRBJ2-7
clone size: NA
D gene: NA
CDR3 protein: CAWSGMGGAEQYF
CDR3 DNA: TGTGCCTGGAGTGGGATGGGGGGAGCCGAGCAGTACTTC

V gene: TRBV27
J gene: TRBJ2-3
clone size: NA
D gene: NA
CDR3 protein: CASSLSYNDGGGGVPDTQYF
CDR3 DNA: TGTGCCAGCAGTTTATCGTATAACGATGGTGGAGGGGGCGTCCCAGATACGCAGTATTTT

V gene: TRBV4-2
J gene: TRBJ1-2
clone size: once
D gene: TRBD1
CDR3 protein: CASSQRQGLDGYTF
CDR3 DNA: TGTGCCAGCAGCCAGAGACAGGGCTTGGATGGCTACACCTTC

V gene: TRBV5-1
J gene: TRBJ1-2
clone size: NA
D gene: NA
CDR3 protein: CASSLRTGSNYGYTF
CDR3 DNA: TGCGCCAGCAGCTTACGCACAGGTTCCAACTATGGCTACACCTTC

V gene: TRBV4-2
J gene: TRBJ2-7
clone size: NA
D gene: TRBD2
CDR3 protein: CASSQPGLAGGPPIYEQYF
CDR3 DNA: TGTGCCAGCAGCCAACCGGGACTAGCGGGGGGGCCTCCGATCTACGAGCAGTACTTC

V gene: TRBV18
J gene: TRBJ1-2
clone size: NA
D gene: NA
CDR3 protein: CASSPVEVNYGYTF
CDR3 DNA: TGTGCCAGCTCACCGGTGGAGGTCAACTATGGCTACACCTTC

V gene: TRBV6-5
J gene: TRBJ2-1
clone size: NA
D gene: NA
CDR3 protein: CASTSTGGGHNEQFF
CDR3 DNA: TGTGCCAGCACTTCTACAGGGGGGGGCCACAATGAGCAGTTCTTC

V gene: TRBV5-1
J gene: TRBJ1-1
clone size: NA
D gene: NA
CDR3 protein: CASRFGGGTEAFF
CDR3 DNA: TGCGCCAGCCGTTTCGGGGGGGGCACTGAAGCTTTCTTT

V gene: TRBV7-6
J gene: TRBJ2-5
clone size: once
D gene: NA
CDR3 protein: CASSSRGAEETQYF
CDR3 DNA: TGTGCCAGCAGCTCCCGGGGGGCCGAAGAGACCCAGTACTTC